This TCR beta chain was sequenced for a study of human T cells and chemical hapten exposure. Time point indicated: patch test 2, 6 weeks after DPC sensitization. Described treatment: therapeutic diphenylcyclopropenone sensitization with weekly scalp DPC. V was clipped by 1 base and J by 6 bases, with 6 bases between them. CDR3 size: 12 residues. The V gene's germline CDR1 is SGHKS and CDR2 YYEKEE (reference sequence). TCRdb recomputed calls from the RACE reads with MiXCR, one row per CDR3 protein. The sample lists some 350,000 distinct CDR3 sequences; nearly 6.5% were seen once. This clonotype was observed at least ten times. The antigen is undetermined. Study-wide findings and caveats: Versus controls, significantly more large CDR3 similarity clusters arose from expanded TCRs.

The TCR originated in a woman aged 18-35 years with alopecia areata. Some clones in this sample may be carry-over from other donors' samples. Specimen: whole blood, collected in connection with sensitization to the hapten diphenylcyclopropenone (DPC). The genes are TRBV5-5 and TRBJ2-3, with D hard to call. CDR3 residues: CASSLIPDTQYF. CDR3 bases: TGTGCCAGCAGCTTGATACCGGATACGCAGTATTTT.